The 28 T cell receptor beta chains given below trace back to one sample, sequenced in a study of Tregs in tolerant kidney transplant recipients. TCRdb keeps only in-frame clones here, not all; method: immunoSEQ multiplex PCR. In the table there are approximately 90,000 clones, approximately 93% of which are singletons. Mixed chimerism was transient after nonmyeloablative marrow transplants from related graft donors. The source material was CD4+ T cells from blood (PBMCs), sampled 12 months after the transplant. Receptors originate from a human patient who received a combined kidney and bone marrow transplant. The graft donor may account for some of the T cells.

This chain joins TRBV21-1 and TRBJ1-1; the listed D gene, TRBD1, was not tested against the DNA. TRBV21-1 is given as a pseudogene. The CDR3 runs 14 residues. The CDR3, as DNA: TGTGCCAGCACCGCGGACAGGGGGAGGAGTGAAGCTTTCTTT. Protein: CASTADRGRSEAFF.

The rearrangement links TRBV7-2 to TRBJ1-5; no firm D call. Trimming removed 3 bases from V and 0 bases from J, with 9 bases in between. Germline V gene lookup returns CDR1 SGHTA and CDR2 FQGNSA. This CDR3 is 15 amino acids long. The CDR3 loop reads CASSFAGFSNQPQHF. The DNA for the CDR3 is TGTGCCAGCAGCTTCGCCGGGTTTAGCAATCAGCCCCAGCATTTT.

The chain links TRBV5-1 to TRBJ1-6; D call uncertain. V gave up 2 bases and J gave up 8 bases, with 14 bases separating them. CDR3 length: 15 residues. Germline CDR1 and CDR2: SGHRS and YFSETQ. The CDR3 DNA sequence: TGCGCCAGCAGCTTTCGCGGAGCCCTTGATTCACCCCTCCACTTT. This translates into CASSFRGALDSPLHF.

The CDR3 nucleotides are TGTGCCAGTAGTATAGAGGCAGGTTGGAGCAATCAGCCCCAGCATTTT. This encodes CASSIEAGWSNQPQHF. The gene calls are TRBV19 and TRBJ1-5; no definite D call. Germline V gene data show CDR1 as LNHDA and CDR2 as SQIVND (reference sequence). Trimming took off 0 bases at V and 1 base at J, with 10 bases between the two ends. This CDR3 is built from 16 residues.

V is TRBV12-5 and J is TRBJ2-7; 8 nucleotides match TRBD1. With 0 bases clipped from V and 4 bases from J, the junction kept 8 bases outside the gene matches. This CDR3 is built from 16 residues. Germline-derived CDR1 and CDR2 are LGHNT and FRNRAP. CDR3 sequence (DNA): TGTGCTAGTGGTTTGGTAATGGGGACAGGAGGATACGAGCAGTACTTC. This gives the protein CASGLVMGTGGYEQYF.

The genes are TRBV29-1 and TRBJ2-3; TRBD1 agrees at 9 bases. The germline V gene encodes CDR1 SQVTM and CDR2 ANQGSEA. The V gene end was trimmed by 3 bases and the J gene end by 6 bases; junction bases not matched to a gene: 13. The CDR3 totals 16 residues. For the CDR3, the DNA is TGCAGCGTTGACACGAGACCGGGACAGGGATGGGATACGCAGTATTTT. It specifies CSVDTRPGQGWDTQYF.

A word on this clone: This same CDR3 is encoded by further DNA sequences in the sample. The J gene is TRBJ1-6, the V gene TRBV6-1; 10 bases agree with TRBD1. CDR1 MNHNS and CDR2 SASEGT come from the germline V gene. After removal of 4 bases from V and 8 bases from J, the junction contained 2 bases not matched to a gene. The CDR3 covers 14 residues. This CDR3 is CASSGDRGHSPLHF. CDR3 coding DNA: TGTGCCAGCAGTGGGGACAGGGGTCATTCACCCCTCCACTTT.

The genes are TRBV11-2 and TRBJ1-5; D is unresolved. Germline values: CDR1 SGHAT, CDR2 FQNNGV. V dropped 1 base and J dropped 4 bases, with 8 bases sitting between them. The CDR3 contains 14 residues. The CDR3 loop reads CASSLGTYNQPQHF. CDR3 DNA: TGTGCCAGCAGCTTAGGGACTTATAATCAGCCCCAGCATTTT.

J is TRBJ2-3 and V is TRBV7-3, with D possibly matching TRBD2 (6 bases). The CDR3 has 15 amino acids. V was cut by 1 base and J by 1 base, with 9 bases left in between. Germline V lookup: CDR1 SGHTA, CDR2 FQGTGA. CDR3 nucleotides: TGTGCCAGCAGCTTAATTTCGGGGGGCACAGATACGCAGTATTTT. It yields the protein CASSLISGGTDTQYF.

The gene calls are TRBV7-2 and TRBJ2-5, with 10 positions matching TRBD2. The CDR3 has 16 amino acids. Per germline, CDR1 SGHTA and CDR2 FQGNSA. Trimming removed 1 base from V and 5 bases from J; junction bases left unmatched: 7. The CDR3 DNA is TGTGCCAGCAGCTTAGTCCTAGCGGGAGTTGGGGAGACCCAGTACTTC. As protein: CASSLVLAGVGETQYF.

V gene TRBV2 combines with J gene TRBJ2-1; 10 bases line up with TRBD2. The ends lost 10 bases at V and 4 bases at J; junction bases unmatched: 7. CDR1 SNHLY and CDR2 FYNNEI come from the germline V gene. This CDR3 is built from 14 residues. As DNA, the CDR3 is TGTGCCAACTCAAAACTAGCGGGATACAATGAGCAGTTCTTC. Translated: CANSKLAGYNEQFF. Full variable domain (missing parts from reference TRBV2 and TRBJ2-1): EPEVTQTPSHQVTQMGQEVILRCVPISNHLYFYWYRQILGQKVEFLVSFYNNEISEKSEIFDDQFSVERPDGSNFTLKIRSTKLEDSAMYFCANSKLAGYNEQFFGPGTRLTVL.

This rearrangement joins TRBV5-7 to TRBJ2-7; 8 bases are a match to TRBD2. TRBV5-7 is recorded as an ORF, its role being uncertain. This CDR3 has 14 amino acids. V shed 4 bases and J 4 bases; nucleotides not matched to a gene: 7. The CDR3 loop is CASSRGGIVYEQYF. The DNA for the CDR3 is TGTGCCAGCAGCCGGGGGGGGATAGTGTACGAGCAGTACTTC.

The CDR3 sequence is CASIFTRGKSNEQYF. CDR3 nucleotide sequence: TGTGCCAGCATTTTTACTCGCGGGAAATCTAACGAGCAGTACTTC. The rearrangement joins TRBV21-1 to TRBJ2-7; whether TRBD2, the table's D call, matches the DNA was not checked. TRBV21-1 counts as a pseudogene. This CDR3 is 15 amino acids long.

V and J are TRBV20-1 and TRBJ1-2, with D possibly TRBD1 on 6 matching bases. Trimming removed 3 bases from V and 8 bases from J, with 10 bases in between. The CDR3 has 11 residues. Germline assignment: CDR1 DFQATT and CDR2 SNEGSKA (reference sequence). CDR3 amino acids: CSARGRGGYTF. CDR3 coding DNA: TGCAGTGCTAGGGGGAGGGGGGGCTACACCTTC.

This sequence joins TRBV4-3 and TRBJ2-5, with 11 bases aligning to TRBD2. The CDR3 is 17 residues long. Germline CDR1 reads LGHNA; CDR2 reads YSLEER. J was trimmed by 5 bases and V by 4 bases; bases with no gene match: 12. The CDR3 sequence is CASSPGPSGGLWETQYF. CDR3 sequence (DNA): TGCGCCAGCAGCCCGGGGCCTAGCGGGGGGTTGTGGGAGACCCAGTACTTC.

The chain recombines TRBV11-1 with TRBJ2-3, with D possibly matching TRBD2 (5 bases). V was cut by 7 bases and J by 4 bases, with 15 bases left in between. There are 14 residues in the CDR3. The germline V gene encodes CDR1 SGHAT and CDR2 FQDESV (reference sequence). The CDR3 coding sequence is TGTGCCAGCACCCCTACTAGTTCGTCAGATACGCAGTATTTT. It yields the protein CASTPTSSSDTQYF.

The V gene is TRBV7-6, the J gene TRBJ1-1; a weak D match, TRBD1 (6 bases). V dropped 1 base and J dropped 3 bases, with 9 bases sitting between them. The CDR3 consists of 14 residues. CDR1 SGHVS and CDR2 FNYEAQ come from the germline V gene. The CDR3 bases are TGTGCCAGCAGCTTAGACAGGGTGGACACTGAAGCTTTCTTT. Translation: CASSLDRVDTEAFF.

The J gene is TRBJ2-5, the V gene TRBV19; 10 bases fit TRBD1. Trimming removed 3 bases from V and 1 base from J; junction bases left unmatched: 2. Germline V gene data show CDR1 as LNHDA and CDR2 as SQIVND (reference sequence). The CDR3 runs 15 residues. Here the CDR3 DNA reads TGTGCCAGTAGTATTGGGGACAGGGGCCAAGAGACCCAGTACTTC. Translating gives CASSIGDRGQETQYF.

The DNA of the CDR3 is TGCGCCAGCAGCATAACGACAAAGAACACCGGGGAGCTGTTTTTT. It codes for CASSITTKNTGELFF. The chain recombines TRBV5-1 with TRBJ2-2; D is unresolved. This CDR3 has 15 amino acids. Trimming removed 4 bases from V and 1 base from J, with 11 bases in between. CDR1 is SGHRS and CDR2 is YFSETQ in the germline V gene.

This chain uses TRBV9 with TRBJ2-3; 8 positions match TRBD2. The junction had 4 bases not matched to a gene; V was cut back by 2 bases and J by 2 bases. Germline V gene sequence: CDR1 SGDLS, CDR2 YYNGEE. The CDR3 has 15 amino acids. The CDR3 DNA follows: TGTGCCAGCAGCGTCGGGGGGGTGGTCACAGATACGCAGTATTTT. Encoded protein: CASSVGGVVTDTQYF.

Comments on this clone: The junction shows a germline mismatch at one end, possibly a read error. The chain is built from TRBV10-3 and TRBJ2-3; the match to TRBD2 covers 8 bases. Germline V gives CDR1 ENHRY, CDR2 SYGVKD. The CDR3 is 17 residues long. CDR3 residues: CAISESTTGTRGSRSIF. The CDR3 DNA sequence: TGTGCCATCAGTGAGTCCACAACCGGGACTAGAGGTTCCAGGAGTATTTTT.

The rearrangement uses TRBV14 and TRBJ2-2, with D unclear. The length of the CDR3 is 13 residues. CDR1 and CDR2 (germline): SGHDN, FVKESK. The germline V and J ends were trimmed by 4 bases and 6 bases, with 9 bases remaining between them. The CDR3 here is CASSPDLAGELFF. The CDR3 coding sequence is TGTGCCAGCAGCCCCGACCTAGCCGGGGAGCTGTTTTTT.

This chain uses TRBV5-1 with TRBJ2-2; 9 bases line up with TRBD2. Losses at the gene ends were 0 bases for V and 4 bases for J; bases not matched to a gene: 4. Germline V CDR1 and CDR2: SGHRS, YFSETQ. The CDR3 is 16 amino acids. The CDR3 is CASSLVLAGFTGELFF. In DNA, the CDR3 is TGCGCCAGCAGCTTGGTTCTAGCGGGGTTCACCGGGGAGCTGTTTTTT. The full variable domain, with the rest looked up from reference TRBV5-1 and TRBJ2-2, is KAGVTQTPRYLIKTRGQQVTLSCSPISGHRSVSWYQQTPGQGLQFLFEYFSETQRNKGNFPGRFSGRQFSNSRSEMNVSTLELGDSALYLCASSLVLAGFTGELFFGEGSRLTVL.

The CDR3 sequence: CASSLGSGGTGELFF. CDR3 sequence (DNA): TGTGCCAGCAGCTTAGGCAGCGGGGGCACCGGGGAGCTGTTTTTT. This chain joins TRBV7-3 and TRBJ2-2; 8 nucleotides agree with TRBD2. The CDR3 has 15 residues. Germline loops: CDR1 SGHTA, CDR2 FQGTGA. V lost 2 bases to trimming and J lost 4 bases; unmatched junction nucleotides: 3.

V usage is TRBV9 and J usage is TRBJ2-2; possible D gene TRBD1, 5 bases. The CDR3 covers 14 residues. V was shortened by 7 bases and J by 1 base, with 11 bases between the two germline ends. In germline, CDR1 is SGDLS, CDR2 YYNGEE. The chain's CDR3 is CASRWTKNTGELFF. In nucleotides, the CDR3 is TGTGCCAGCCGGTGGACAAAGAACACCGGGGAGCTGTTTTTT.

This chain links TRBV5-6 with TRBJ2-3; maybe TRBD1 (5 bases). Between the trimmed V and J ends, which lost 4 bases and 6 bases, there was a span of 12 bases. The CDR3 totals 13 residues. Germline values: CDR1 SGHDT, CDR2 YYEEEE. The CDR3 loop is CASSLWGSDTQYF. The CDR3 nucleotides are TGTGCCAGCAGCCTGTGGGGCAGTGATACGCAGTATTTT.

The chain uses TRBV4-1 and TRBJ1-2; TRBD1 matches at 12 bases. This CDR3 is 17 amino acids long. Germline V gene data show CDR1 as MGHRA and CDR2 as YSYEKL. J was trimmed by 8 bases and V by 4 bases; bases with no gene match: 14. The CDR3 region is CASSPSSGTGGVEGYTF. CDR3 bases: TGCGCCAGCAGCCCCAGCTCGGGGACAGGGGGCGTCGAAGGCTACACCTTC.

The V and J genes are TRBV27 and TRBJ1-1; D is perhaps TRBD1 (5 bases). Germline lookup yields CDR1 MNHEY and CDR2 SMNVEV (reference sequence). The V end lost 2 bases, the J end lost 0 bases, and 19 bases lay between the germline ends. CDR3 size: 18 residues. The CDR3 loop is CASSLVPRGSPMNTEAFF. DNA for the CDR3: TGTGCCAGCAGTTTAGTCCCAAGGGGATCTCCTATGAACACTGAAGCTTTCTTT.